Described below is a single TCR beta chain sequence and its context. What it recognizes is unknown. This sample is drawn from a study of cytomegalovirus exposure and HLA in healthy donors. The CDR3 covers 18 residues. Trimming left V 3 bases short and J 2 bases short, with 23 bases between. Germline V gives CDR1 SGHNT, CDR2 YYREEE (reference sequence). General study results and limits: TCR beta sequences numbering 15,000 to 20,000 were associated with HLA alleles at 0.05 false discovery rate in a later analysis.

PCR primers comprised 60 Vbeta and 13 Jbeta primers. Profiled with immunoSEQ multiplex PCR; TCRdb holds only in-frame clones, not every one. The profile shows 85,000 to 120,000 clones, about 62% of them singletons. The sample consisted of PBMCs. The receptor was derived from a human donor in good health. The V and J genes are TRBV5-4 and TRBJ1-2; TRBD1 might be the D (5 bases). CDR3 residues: CASSYLLGSDRDNYGYTF. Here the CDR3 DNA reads TGTGCCAGCAGCTACTTACTCGGGTCTGACAGAGACAACTATGGCTACACCTTC.